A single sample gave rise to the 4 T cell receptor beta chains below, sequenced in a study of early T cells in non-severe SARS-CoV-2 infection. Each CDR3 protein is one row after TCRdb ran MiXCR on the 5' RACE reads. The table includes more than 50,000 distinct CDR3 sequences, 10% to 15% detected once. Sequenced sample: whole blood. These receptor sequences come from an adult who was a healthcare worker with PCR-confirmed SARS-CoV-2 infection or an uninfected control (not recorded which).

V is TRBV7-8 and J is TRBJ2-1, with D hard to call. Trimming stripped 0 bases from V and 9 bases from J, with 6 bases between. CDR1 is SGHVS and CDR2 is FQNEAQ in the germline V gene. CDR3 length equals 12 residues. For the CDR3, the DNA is TGTGCCAGCAGCTTAGCGATACGTGAGCAGTTCTTC. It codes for CASSLAIREQFF. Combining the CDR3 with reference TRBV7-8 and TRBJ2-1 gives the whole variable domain GAGVSQSPRYKVAKRGQDVALRCDPISGHVSLFWYQQALGQGPEFLTYFQNEAQLDKSGLPSDRFFAERPEGSVSTLKIQRTQQEDSAVYLCASSLAIREQFFGPGTRLTVL.

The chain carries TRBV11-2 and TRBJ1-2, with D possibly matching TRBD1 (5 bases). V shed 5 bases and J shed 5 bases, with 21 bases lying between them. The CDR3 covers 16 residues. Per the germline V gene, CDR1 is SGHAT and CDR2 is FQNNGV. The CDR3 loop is CASSLLDSRETYGYTF. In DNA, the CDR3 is TGTGCCAGCAGCCTACTTGACAGCCGAGAAACTTATGGCTACACCTTC.

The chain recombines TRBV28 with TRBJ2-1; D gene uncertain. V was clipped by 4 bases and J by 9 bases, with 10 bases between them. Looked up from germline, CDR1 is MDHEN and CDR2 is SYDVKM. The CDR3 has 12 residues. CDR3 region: CASSSSGIEQFF. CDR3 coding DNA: TGTGCCAGCAGTTCCAGTGGTATTGAGCAGTTCTTC. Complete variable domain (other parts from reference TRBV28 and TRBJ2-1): DVKVTQSSRYLVKRTGEKVFLECVQDMDHENMFWYRQDPGLGLRLIYFSYDVKMKEKGDIPEGYSVSREKKERFSLILESASTNQTSMYLCASSSSGIEQFFGPGTRLTVL.

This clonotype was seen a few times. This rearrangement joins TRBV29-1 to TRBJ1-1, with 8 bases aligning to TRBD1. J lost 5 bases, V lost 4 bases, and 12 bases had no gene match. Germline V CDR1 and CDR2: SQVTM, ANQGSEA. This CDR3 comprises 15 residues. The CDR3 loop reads CSVVSLGTGGTEAFF. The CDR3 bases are TGCAGCGTTGTCTCTCTCGGGACAGGAGGGACTGAAGCTTTCTTT.